A selection of T cell receptor beta chains follows, all from one sample in a study of post-analysis software for immune sequencing data. Each CDR3 protein is one row after TCRdb ran MiXCR on the PCR reads. Here the sample spans about 800,000 distinct CDR3 sequences, roughly 30% being singletons. Sequencing was carried out using blood. The source is a girl between 5 and 17 years old with multiple sclerosis. CDR3s leave out the opening cysteine and the closing phenylalanine or tryptophan. Fields, in order: clone size, J gene, V gene, CDR3 protein. Clone size appears in some rows only: once, few, many, or a class for an expanded clone.

clone size: few
J gene: TRBJ2-5
V gene: TRBV5-1
CDR3 protein: ASSSLGQVQETQY

clone size: few
J gene: TRBJ2-5
V gene: TRBV20-1
CDR3 protein: SFQPGQGLQTQY

clone size: few
J gene: TRBJ2-7
V gene: TRBV6-5
CDR3 protein: ASSYSRDEQY

clone size: few
J gene: TRBJ2-1
V gene: TRBV27
CDR3 protein: ASSSDRDRGQGEQF

clone size: few
J gene: TRBJ2-7
V gene: TRBV7-2
CDR3 protein: ASSPATSPEQY

clone size: -
J gene: TRBJ2-1
V gene: TRBV20-1
CDR3 protein: SASSNGGMTYNEQF

clone size: few
J gene: TRBJ2-5
V gene: TRBV5-1
CDR3 protein: ASSIGLAVVQETQY

clone size: many
J gene: TRBJ2-4
V gene: TRBV20-1
CDR3 protein: SAREGRGIGNIQY

clone size: few
J gene: TRBJ2-2
V gene: TRBV9
CDR3 protein: ASTESNTGELF

clone size: -
J gene: TRBJ2-6
V gene: TRBV28
CDR3 protein: ASSGRTGTAGANVLT

clone size: -
J gene: TRBJ2-3
V gene: TRBV3-1
CDR3 protein: ASSQEKAGGMDTQY

clone size: few
J gene: TRBJ1-2
V gene: TRBV27
CDR3 protein: ASSTSRVDNYGYT

clone size: few
J gene: TRBJ2-2
V gene: TRBV29-1
CDR3 protein: SASEGGAGELF

clone size: few
J gene: TRBJ2-3
V gene: TRBV20-1
CDR3 protein: SARDSGDPFTDTQY

clone size: -
J gene: TRBJ2-1
V gene: TRBV20-1
CDR3 protein: SARGSWTSGF

clone size: -
J gene: TRBJ2-3
V gene: TRBV7-6
CDR3 protein: ASSGVGADTQY

clone size: few
J gene: TRBJ1-2
V gene: TRBV7-2
CDR3 protein: ASSWVNYGYT

clone size: few
J gene: TRBJ2-1
V gene: TRBV20-1
CDR3 protein: SASPSRSPHEQF

clone size: -
J gene: TRBJ1-1
V gene: TRBV20-1
CDR3 protein: SAREGHTEAF

clone size: few
J gene: TRBJ2-7
V gene: TRBV20-1
CDR3 protein: SAREVGGGQY

clone size: -
J gene: TRBJ2-5
V gene: TRBV24-1
CDR3 protein: ATSDRLQETQY

clone size: many
J gene: TRBJ2-5
V gene: TRBV11-2
CDR3 protein: ASSPLTGFQETQY

clone size: many
J gene: TRBJ2-7
V gene: TRBV6-5
CDR3 protein: ASLDRGSYEQY

clone size: few
J gene: TRBJ2-1
V gene: TRBV6-5
CDR3 protein: ASSYSSGGSYNEQF

clone size: few
J gene: TRBJ1-2
V gene: TRBV10-3
CDR3 protein: AISERRVDGYT

clone size: -
J gene: TRBJ1-2
V gene: TRBV12-3/TRBV12-4
CDR3 protein: ASTREVGPSADYGYT

clone size: few
J gene: TRBJ2-6
V gene: TRBV5-1
CDR3 protein: ASSLDGISSGANVLT

clone size: -
J gene: TRBJ2-5
V gene: TRBV7-2
CDR3 protein: ASSSGGWVEAQY